Presented here are 17 T cell receptor beta chains from one specimen sequenced in a study of T cell repertoires in cytomegalovirus infection (dated by TCRdb to between 2018 and 2020). Their antigens remain unidentified. The treatment or condition label, read with the paper, signifies: in vitro stimulation with specific CMV peptide epitopes to enrich CMV-specific T cells. Sequencing instrument: Illumina HiSeq 1500. The public reads were reanalyzed by TCRdb: fastp trimming at Q25, MiXCR alignment, in-frame beta chains only. Every distinct CDR3 protein forms one entry, paired with its most common genes and DNA. This sample comprises roughly 570,000 distinct CDR3 sequences, approximately 40% of them detected only once. In total, the top ten clones hold around 50% of the sample. The sequences come from cultured PBMCs, collected from culture after CMV antigen stimulation. These receptor sequences come from a human donor in good health (CMV status not recorded). Some clones in this sample may be carry-over from other donors' samples.

This clonotype was detected ten times or more. The rearrangement links TRBV7-2 to TRBJ1-6, with 10 nucleotides matching TRBD1. There are 19 residues in the CDR3. V lost 4 bases and J lost 0; bases outside the gene matches: 9. From germline, CDR1 is SGHTA and CDR2 FQGNSA. The CDR3 here is CASSSRDRGLSSYNSPLHF. The CDR3 region has the DNA TGTGCCAGCAGCTCCCGGGACAGGGGACTGAGCTCCTATAATTCACCCCTCCACTTT.

This clonotype was recorded a few times. The V call is TRBV12-3 or TRBV12-4, the J call TRBJ2-4; 7 bases match TRBD1. The length of the CDR3 is 16 residues. The V segment lost 5 bases and the J segment 0 bases; nucleotides outside the gene matches: 7. The CDR3 nucleotides are TGTGCCAGCAGTCCCCGGGACAGTCTAGCCAAAAACATTCAGTACTTC. It specifies CASSPRDSLAKNIQYF.

This clonotype came up a few times. The chain links TRBV6-2 or TRBV6-3 to TRBJ2-5; 9 nucleotides align to TRBD2. V was pared by 0 bases and J by 2 bases, with 4 bases of the junction left unmatched. Per germline, CDR1 MNHEY and CDR2 SVGEGT. CDR3 length equals 16 residues. The CDR3 nucleotides read TGTGCCAGCAGTTACTCGTCGACTAGCGGACAAGAGACCCAGTACTTC. Amino acid sequence: CASSYSSTSGQETQYF.

In its sample, this clonotype was seen a few times. The V gene is TRBV2, the J gene TRBJ2-5, with 8 bases lining up with TRBD2. The CDR3 contains 15 residues. Germline V gene data show CDR1 as SNHLY and CDR2 as FYNNEI. V gave up 6 bases and J gave up 2 bases; unmatched junction bases: 8. The chain's CDR3 is CASRGGLAGQETQYF. DNA of the CDR3: TGTGCCAGCAGAGGGGGGCTAGCGGGTCAAGAGACCCAGTACTTC.

Turning to this clonotype: Mismatch with germline at one junction end may stem from a read error. This CDR3 reads CAISAWTGGPYEQYF. In DNA, the CDR3 is TGTGCCATCAGTGCTTGGACAGGGGGCCCGTACGAGCAGTACTTC. J is TRBJ2-7 and V is TRBV6-6, with 11 positions matching TRBD1. Germline V gene lookup returns CDR1 MNHNY and CDR2 SVGAGI (reference sequence). This CDR3 spans 15 amino acids.

The chain carries TRBV6-2 or TRBV6-3 and TRBJ2-3; D gene ambiguous. This CDR3 has 13 amino acids. V dropped 7 bases and J dropped 4 bases, with 12 bases sitting between them. CDR1 is MNHEY, CDR2 SVGEGT, per germline. The CDR3 region is CASIPGGADTQYF. Written as DNA, the CDR3 is TGTGCCAGCATCCCCGGTGGGGCAGATACGCAGTATTTT.

This rearrangement joins TRBV29-1 to TRBJ1-2; 7 bases fit TRBD1. After removal of 6 bases from V and 0 bases from J, the junction contained 7 bases not matched to a gene. Germline assignment: CDR1 SQVTM and CDR2 ANQGSEA. The CDR3 is made up of 14 amino acids. CDR3 sequence (DNA): TGCAGCGTAATAGGGACAGCCGCTAACTATGGCTACACCTTC. It specifies CSVIGTAANYGYTF.

The chain couples TRBV7-3 to TRBJ2-3; D gene uncertain. This CDR3 spans 13 amino acids. CDR1 SGHTA and CDR2 FQGTGA come from the germline V gene. V gave up 6 bases and J gave up 4 bases, with 11 bases separating them. The DNA of the CDR3 is TGTGCCAGCAGACCGTTCCGGGCAGATACGCAGTATTTT. It encodes CASRPFRADTQYF. The full variable domain, with the rest looked up from reference TRBV7-3 and TRBJ2-3, is GAGVSQTPSNKVTEKGKYVELRCDPISGHTALYWYRQSLGQGPEFLIYFQGTGAADDSGLPNDRFFAVRPEGSVSTLKIQRTERGDSAVYLCASRPFRADTQYFGPGTRLTVL.

The table lists this clonotype with a count of one. V and J are TRBV4-1 and TRBJ2-1; 11 nucleotides align to TRBD2. Looked up from germline, CDR1 is MGHRA and CDR2 is YSYEKL. V lost 2 bases, J lost 3 bases, and 3 bases stayed unmatched. This CDR3 region has 16 residues. The CDR3 is CASSQLLAGGYNEQFF. Written as DNA, the CDR3 is TGCGCCAGCAGCCAACTGCTAGCGGGAGGCTACAATGAGCAGTTCTTC.

CDR3 sequence (DNA): TGCGCCAGCAGCCCCCACGCGGGACTAGCCGGGGAGACCCAGTACTTC. Its translation: CASSPHAGLAGETQYF. The rearrangement links TRBV4-1 to TRBJ2-5, with 9 bases identical to TRBD2. Looked up from germline, CDR1 is MGHRA and CDR2 is YSYEKL. The CDR3 has 16 residues. J gave up 5 bases and V 4 bases, and 11 bases lay outside the gene matches.

The chain employs TRBV12-3 or TRBV12-4 and TRBJ2-5; possibly TRBD1 for D (6 bases). V was cut by 6 bases and J by 2 bases, with 13 bases left in between. This CDR3 contains 14 residues. This chain's CDR3 is CASSKQGYQETQYF. The CDR3 DNA sequence: TGTGCCAGCAGCAAACAGGGTTATCAAGAGACCCAGTACTTC.

A few counts support this clonotype. This sequence joins TRBV24-1 and TRBJ1-1, with D possibly matching TRBD1 (5 bases). CDR1 is KGHDR and CDR2 is SFDVKD in the germline V gene. Between the trimmed V and J ends, which lost 7 bases and 5 bases, there was a span of 16 bases. This CDR3 spans 14 amino acids. The CDR3 DNA reads TGTGCCACCAGGGGTGCAGGGCGGGGTACTGAAGCTTTCTTT. Its translation is CATRGAGRGTEAFF.

A few counts support this clonotype. This chain uses TRBV5-6 with TRBJ2-7; no definite D call. Between the trimmed V and J ends, which lost 3 bases and 2 bases, there was a span of 18 bases. The CDR3 totals 16 residues. CDR1 and CDR2 (germline): SGHDT, YYEEEE. CDR3 coding DNA: TGTGCCAGCAGCTGGATGGCTGACACCGACCCCTACGAGCAGTACTTC. Amino acids: CASSWMADTDPYEQYF.

V gene TRBV2 combines with J gene TRBJ2-7, with TRBD2 identical over 8 bases. Trimming at V came to 6 bases and at J to 5 bases, leaving 3 bases not matched to a gene. This CDR3 is 12 amino acids long. Looked up from germline, CDR1 is SNHLY and CDR2 is FYNNEI. Written as DNA, the CDR3 is TGTGCCAGCAGACCGGGACTAGACGAGCAGTACTTC. It yields the protein CASRPGLDEQYF.

The chain recombines TRBV7-2 with TRBJ2-3, with 12 bases lining up with TRBD2. This CDR3 has 15 amino acids. From germline, CDR1 is SGHTA and CDR2 FQGNSA. V shed 6 bases and J 2 bases; nucleotides not matched to a gene: 3. The CDR3 nucleotides are TGTGCCAGCAGTTCTAGCGGGGGGGACACAGATACGCAGTATTTT. Translation: CASSSSGGDTDTQYF.

CDR3 sequence: CARKHGTDQETQYF. The CDR3, as DNA: TGCGCCAGGAAACACGGGACTGACCAAGAGACCCAGTACTTC. The chain combines TRBV23-1 with TRBJ2-5; a weak D match, TRBD2 (6 bases). TRBV23-1 is designated an ORF whose function remains uncertain. This CDR3 contains 14 residues. V gave up 9 bases and J gave up 0 bases, with 14 bases separating them.

The chain is built from TRBV7-2 and TRBJ2-7, with D maybe TRBD2 (6 bases). The CDR3 extends over 15 amino acids. Germline lookup yields CDR1 SGHTA and CDR2 FQGNSA. V was trimmed by 4 bases and J by 1 base, leaving 14 bases between them. CDR3 sequence reads: CASSSDSGRSYEQYF. The CDR3, as DNA: TGTGCCAGCAGCTCAGATTCGGGGAGGTCCTACGAGCAGTACTTC.